A selection of T cell receptor beta chains follows, all from one sample in a study of blood T cell repertoires in COVID-19. The assay was immunoSEQ multiplex PCR, and TCRdb's table has in-frame clones only and misses some. The table has 95,000 to 130,000 clones, about nine tenths seen once; the top ten hold approximately 1.9%. Specimen: peripheral blood. Source of these receptors: a human donor with active COVID-19. The donor label of this sample is uncertain. Each CDR3 is given without its conserved first and last residue. A D gene is named only where the DNA matches it firmly.

d_call	j_call	v_call	cdr3_aa
TRBD1	TRBJ2-7	TRBV2	ASRKGLGGASYEQY
TRBD1	TRBJ1-6	TRBV5-4	ASSLKTGENSPLH
TRBD1	TRBJ1-1	TRBV19	ASSNGGTGNTEAF
TRBD2	TRBJ2-3	TRBV5-6	ASSSGLAGGPGSTDTQY
.	TRBJ1-1	TRBV27	ASSLFRGVNTEAF
.	TRBJ1-2	TRBV3-1/TRBV3-2	ASSRQGHLNYGYT
TRBD1	TRBJ1-6	TRBV27	ASRRYGTGDNSPLH
.	TRBJ1-1	TRBV4-1	ASSQGRTALNTEAF
.	TRBJ1-4	TRBV5-1	ASTLTGGEEKLF
.	TRBJ1-2	TRBV4-3	ASSRLAQTEPYGYT
TRBD2	TRBJ2-3	TRBV5-1	ASSLHGLVSTDTQY
TRBD1	TRBJ1-5	TRBV30	AWSGKGTGFWPQH
.	TRBJ1-2	TRBV7-3	ASSLAAGNGYT
TRBD1	TRBJ1-1	TRBV27	ATRRPGQGRINTEAF
TRBD1	TRBJ2-7	TRBV18	ASSSKTGGIAEQY
.	TRBJ1-3	TRBV4-3	ASSQVLSKSSGNTIY
TRBD1	TRBJ2-7	TRBV28	ASSGGITYEQY
.	TRBJ1-1	TRBV25-1	ASSAGQPEAF
.	TRBJ1-1	TRBV7-9	ASSPGRGANTEAF
TRBD1	TRBJ2-7	TRBV7-9	ASSQDRARVREQY
TRBD2	.	TRBV15	ATSRDGTSGIEQY
TRBD1	TRBJ1-1	TRBV7-2	ASSPRDRGNTEAF
.	TRBJ2-5	TRBV9	ASSGQYRGGTEETQY